This T cell receptor beta chain was recorded in a study of CD8 T cells in Susac syndrome (dated by TCRdb to the late 2010s). As for the study more broadly: Among the sequenced Susac syndrome patients, about 6 had clinically active disease and eight were in clinical remission. At blood withdrawal, Susac syndrome patients were either therapy-naive, taking corticosteroids (in some cases with IVIg as well), or taking IVIg alone. The study used repertoire sequencing to test whether antigen drove CD8+ T cell activation and differentiation in Susac syndrome. The clonality of the CD8+ T cell repertoire was compared across over 9 healthy donors, around 14 Susac syndrome patients and around 15 multiple sclerosis patients.

RNA was extracted using the RNeasy kit, and 0.5 to 1 microgram was reverse transcribed with random hexamers. The immunoSEQ multiplex PCR assay, which covers 54 Vbeta and 13 Jbeta segments, was used to amplify TCR beta CDR3 regions. PCR amplification bias was corrected using a synthetic template baseline for primer optimization and computational correction. As for the authors' bioinformatics: Reads were annotated to V, D and J genes according to IMGT and were analyzed with immunoSEQ Analyzer, with only productive sequences retained. To calculate clonality, Shannon entropy was normalized by log2 of the number of productive unique sequences and then subtracted from one. For each patient and control, public and private clones were evaluated within the 100 most prevalent clones. Clones were defined as Susac-specific when absent from the healthy and MS cohorts, from roughly 1,100 published viral clones and from other ImmuneACCESS disease sequences. TCRdb passed the public sequencing reads through fastp at Q25 and MiXCR, retaining productive beta sequences. Rows are unified per CDR3 protein, each entry keeping the most common DNA and genes. TCRdb, rather than the study authors, made the V and J calls. The sample table lists around 90,000 distinct CDR3 sequences, approximately 96% of them with a count of one. The ten largest account for 0.5% to 0.8% of the sample.

What the study reported, not specific to this receptor: Roughly 15 and five Susac-specific public clones were found in the total CD8+ and CD8+ TEMRA repertoires, respectively. Clonal expansion was observed in Susac syndrome CD8+ repertoires, with the highest expansion in CD8+ TEMRA cells and greater expansion in clinically active than in remitting patients. The number of individuals in the TCR sequencing and HLA analysis was acknowledged as relatively small.

CDR1 SGDLS and CDR2 YYNGEE were looked up in the germline V gene. The CDR3, cysteine through phenylalanine, is 14 amino acids long. Only CDR3 DNA remains: 42 bases, in frame from the first base. Trimming at the junction amounts to 4 bases on V and 6 bases on J, and the germline ends lie 16 bases apart. Peripheral blood CD8+ and CD4+ T cells from healthy donors, Susac syndrome patients and multiple sclerosis patients were profiled using high-throughput TCR beta sequencing. The Susac syndrome patients fulfilled recently defined diagnostic criteria for either definite or probable disease. Bulk CD8+ and CD4+ T cells were purified by magnetic negative isolation, while CD8+ TEMRA cells were enriched using FACS. Blood was drawn into EDTA tubes, processed within 24 hours, and PBMCs were isolated by density gradient centrifugation. PBMCs intended for TCR sequencing were frozen in liquid nitrogen and were later thawed in a 37 degrees C water bath. The sorted or isolated CD4+, CD8+ and CD8+ TEMRA cells reached a purity of at least 90%.

In the case of this clonotype: Its specific antigen is unknown. No much larger clonotype is one base removed from it; base qualities were not supplied.

Source material: CD8+ T cells from PBMCs. This clonotype was sampled from a human donor with Susac syndrome. The rearrangement joined TRBV9 to TRBJ1-2; too little of a D gene remains to name it. The DNA is as follows: TGTGCCAGCAGCTCTCGCATAGGCTCGGATGGCTACACCTTC. It encodes CASSSRIGSDGYTF.